Listed here are 3 T cell receptor beta chains from one sample, sequenced in a study of blood T cell repertoires in COVID-19 (dated by TCRdb to the early 2020s). The library was produced with the immunoSEQ multiplex PCR assay. TCRdb took this table from immuneACCESS and kept in-frame rearrangements with V and J called. Such tables lack part of the clones; where checked against another copy, unresolved V genes explain under half of the gap, and the rest is unexplained. The sample includes about 40,000 clones, with roughly nine tenths observed a single time. The ten most abundant clones make up roughly a tenth of the sample. Sequenced sample: peripheral blood. These receptors were obtained from a woman of 80 years or more with active COVID-19.

V and J are TRBV7-2 and TRBJ1-6, with a tentative D call TRBD1 (6 bases). CDR1 is SGHTA, CDR2 FQGNSA, per germline. V lost 1 base and J 7 bases, leaving 17 bases between the germline ends. The CDR3 has 17 amino acids. The DNA of the CDR3 is TGTGCCAGCAGCTTAGTTTTGGGGGGGGCTGGCAATTCACCCCTCCACTTT. Translation gives CASSLVLGGAGNSPLHF. Looking up the rest from reference TRBV7-2 and TRBJ1-6 gives the full variable domain: GAGVSQSPSNKVTEKGKDVELRCDPISGHTALYWYRQSLGQGLEFLIYFQGNSAPDKSGLPSDRFSAERTGGSVSTLTIQRTQQEDSAVYLCASSLVLGGAGNSPLHFGNGTRLTVT.

This clone appeared a single time. The chain recombines TRBV2 with TRBJ1-5, with D uncertain. Germline V gene data show CDR1 as SNHLY and CDR2 as FYNNEI. V lost 6 bases and J lost 6, with 18 bases in between. This CDR3 has 15 residues. The chain's CDR3 is CASSETLVVGQPQHF. The DNA of the CDR3 is TGTGCCAGCAGCGAGACACTAGTAGTTGGTCAGCCCCAGCATTTT.

J is TRBJ1-5 and V is TRBV6-5, with TRBD1 identical over 9 bases. CDR1 MNHEY and CDR2 SVGAGI come from the germline V gene. The CDR3 is 15 residues long. V gave up 6 bases and J gave up 5 bases; unmatched junction bases: 8. CDR3 coding DNA: TGTGCCAGCAGATGGACAGGGGATGGGTATCAGCCCCAGCATTTT. Translation: CASRWTGDGYQPQHF.